This T cell receptor beta chain is from a study of blood T cell repertoires in COVID-19. In the original analysis: The authors estimated nucleated cell counts from reference gene primer amplification. The table came from immunoSEQ multiplex PCR; TCRdb's copy has only in-frame clones and leaves some out. That table furnishes V, J and clone size, whereas the DNA furnished D and trimming. Of approximately 210,000 clones detected, almost 85% appear once; the ten largest clones hold approximately 8%. J was trimmed by 4 bases and V by 7 bases; bases with no gene match: 14. The CDR3 spans 16 residues. Germline values: CDR1 LNHDA, CDR2 SQIVND (reference sequence).

The material sequenced was peripheral blood. This chain joins TRBV19 and TRBJ2-5; 8 positions agree with TRBD1. The receptor was derived from a woman aged 50 to 60 with active or convalescent COVID-19. The CDR3, as DNA: TGTGCCAGTAACCCTCGTCCCGACGACAGGGGAGAGACCCAGTACTTC. Translated: CASNPRPDDRGETQYF.